This TCR beta chain was profiled in a study of OX40 agonist ivuxolimab in advanced cancers. The wider study: Eligibility rules accepted prior anti-PD-1, anti-PD-L1 or anti-CTLA-4 therapy, and over 35% had some.

The table came from immunoSEQ multiplex PCR; TCRdb's copy has only in-frame clones and leaves some out. The sample records around 62,000 clones, nearly 90% being singletons. This CDR3 has 15 residues. The germline V and J ends were trimmed by 0 bases and 4 bases, with 14 bases remaining between them. Germline CDR1 SGHRS, CDR2 YFSETQ. As concerns this clone: Antigen specificity is unknown.

Findings and limits, study-wide: On average, CD8+ T cells showed a greater number of expanded clones than CD4+. Circulating CD4+ and CD8+ T cells showed clonal expansion by week 6 at 0.1 to 3.0 mg/kg.

The clonotype originates from an adult with an advanced solid tumor such as melanoma, head and neck, liver or kidney cancer. V and J are TRBV5-1 and TRBJ2-7; D ambiguous. The sequencing here drew on CD4+ or CD8+ T cells sorted from blood, taken in a trial of the OX40 agonist ivuxolimab. CDR3 nucleotides: TGCGCCAGCAGCTTGGCCGCGGCTGGTGGTTACGAGCAGTACTTC. Its translation is CASSLAAAGGYEQYF.